The rows below give T cell receptor beta chains drawn from one sample of a study of CD8+ T cells in alopecia areata. The protocol was immunoSEQ multiplex PCR, while the TCRdb copy is restricted to in-frame clones and leaves out a portion. The sample lists roughly 200,000 clones; over 55% were seen once. Sample: CD4+ T cells sorted from blood, taken at week 0. These receptors were taken from a human donor with alopecia areata. The CDR3 runs from the conserved cysteine through the conserved F or W. A D gene is named only where the DNA matches it firmly. Clone size is not always given. Where it is, it says once, few, many or a class for expanded clones.

abundance	d_gene	v_gene	j_gene	CDR3aa	CDR3nt
-	-	TRBV30	TRBJ1-1	CAWSRENAEAFF	TGTGCCTGGAGCAGGGAAAACGCTGAAGCTTTCTTT
few	-	TRBV7-9	TRBJ2-1	CASSLDGGSYNEQFF	TGTGCCAGCAGCTTAGATGGGGGGAGCTACAATGAGCAGTTCTTC
-	-	TRBV5-4	TRBJ1-6	CASSILTRDVNSPLHF	TGTGCCAGCAGCATACTGACCAGGGACGTTAATTCACCCCTCCACTTT
-	TRBD1	TRBV5-1	TRBJ2-3	CASSLDGQGPDTQYF	TGCGCCAGCAGCTTGGATGGACAGGGCCCAGATACGCAGTATTTT
-	-	TRBV5-6	TRBJ2-7	CASTPSRTSEQYF	TGTGCCAGCACTCCATCCCGGACCTCCGAGCAGTACTTC
-	TRBD1	TRBV9	TRBJ1-2	CASSARDREHGYTF	TGTGCCAGCAGCGCCCGGGACAGGGAGCATGGCTACACCTTC
-	-	TRBV2	TRBJ1-2	CASTENSNYGYTF	TGTGCCAGCACCGAAAATTCTAACTATGGCTACACCTTC
-	TRBD2	TRBV9	TRBJ2-3	CASSVGLAGTDTQYF	TGTGCCAGCAGCGTAGGACTAGCGGGCACAGATACGCAGTATTTT
-	-	TRBV27	TRBJ2-2	CASSLVQANTGELFF	TGTGCCAGCAGTTTGGTACAGGCCAACACCGGGGAGCTGTTTTTT
-	TRBD2	TRBV19	TRBJ2-3	CASSGGRGDTQYF	TGTGCCAGTAGTGGCGGGAGGGGAGATACGCAGTATTTT
-	-	TRBV19	TRBJ2-1	CASSIPSQAEQFF	TGTGCCAGTAGTATACCGTCCCAGGCGGAGCAGTTCTTC
-	-	TRBV5-1	TRBJ2-5	CASSQMGETQYF	TGCGCCAGCAGCCAAATGGGAGAGACCCAGTACTTC
few	TRBD1	TRBV29-1	TRBJ1-2	CSGGTGGHNGYTF	TGCAGCGGCGGGACAGGGGGCCATAATGGCTACACCTTC
few	TRBD2	TRBV29-1	TRBJ2-1	CSGKTSGVPYNEQFF	TGCAGCGGCAAAACTAGCGGGGTCCCATACAATGAGCAGTTCTTC
-	-	TRBV5-4	TRBJ1-2	CASSPKMEGSGYTF	TGTGCCAGCAGCCCCAAGATGGAGGGCTCTGGCTACACCTTC
-	-	TRBV27	TRBJ2-5	CASSQTDPGTQYF	TGTGCCAGCAGTCAAACCGACCCGGGGACCCAGTACTTC
-	-	TRBV5-1	TRBJ2-5	CASSPRDGAETQYF	TGCGCCAGCAGCCCCCGGGACGGGGCTGAGACCCAGTACTTC
-	-	TRBV29-1	TRBJ2-3	CSVEEFGTDTQYF	TGCAGCGTTGAAGAGTTTGGGACAGATACGCAGTATTTT
-	TRBD1	TRBV25-1	TRBJ2-7	CASSETQGDRASYEQYF	TGTGCCAGCAGTGAAACCCAGGGGGACAGGGCCTCCTACGAGCAGTACTTC
-	TRBD1	TRBV18	TRBJ2-5	CASSPLGTAQETQYF	TGTGCCAGCTCACCTTTGGGGACAGCACAAGAGACCCAGTACTTC
-	-	TRBV25-1	TRBJ1-1	CASGRANTEAFF	TGTGCCAGCGGGCGGGCGAACACTGAAGCTTTCTTT
few	-	TRBV29-1	TRBJ2-7	CSVAQDRGTIEQYF	TGCAGCGTGGCCCAAGACCGGGGTACCATCGAGCAGTACTTC
-	TRBD1	TRBV7-2	TRBJ1-2	CASSFRDRRDGYTF	TGTGCCAGCAGCTTCCGGGACAGGCGAGATGGCTACACCTTC
-	TRBD1	TRBV6-5	TRBJ2-7	CASSYRQGTYEQYF	TGTGCCAGCAGTTATCGACAGGGAACTTACGAGCAGTACTTC
-	-	TRBV4-3	TRBJ2-5	CASSQDGQGWETQYF	TGCGCCAGCAGCCAAGATGGGCAGGGGTGGGAGACCCAGTACTTC
once	TRBD1	TRBV7-2	TRBJ2-7	CASSRTGQGTEQYF	TGTGCCAGCAGCCGTACGGGACAGGGGACCGAGCAGTACTTC
-	-	TRBV7-3	TRBJ2-6	CASRAYAGANVLTF	TGTGCCAGCAGAGCATATGCTGGGGCCAACGTCCTGACTTTC
-	-	TRBV30	TRBJ2-7	CAWSPGTVAQYF	TGTGCCTGGAGTCCCGGGACGGTTGCGCAGTACTTC
few	TRBD1	TRBV4-2	TRBJ2-2	CASSQDGTGGLTGELFF	TGTGCCAGCAGCCAAGATGGGACAGGGGGCTTAACCGGGGAGCTGTTTTTT
-	-	TRBV30	TRBJ2-2	CAWSPQGPGELFF	TGTGCCTGGAGTCCACAGGGCCCCGGGGAGCTGTTTTTT